Following are 25 T cell receptor beta chains from one sample sequenced in a study of neurological immune-mediated disorders. TCRdb independently ran MiXCR on the 5' RACE reads; one entry per CDR3 protein. The table lists tens of thousands of distinct CDR3 sequences, about 10% of them singletons. Time point denoted: longitudinal time-point 1 (baseline). Material: PBMCs. These TCRs come from a male donor with HTLV-1-associated myelopathy (HAM/TSP).

This clonotype came up many times. This chain connects TRBV5-1 to TRBJ2-5, with D perhaps matching TRBD1 or TRBD2 (6 bases each). V dropped 7 bases and J dropped 1 base, with 17 bases sitting between them. The CDR3 consists of 15 residues. Germline lookup yields CDR1 SGHRS and CDR2 YFSETQ. Here the CDR3 reads CASGTSGTPQETQYF. The DNA of the CDR3 is TGCGCCAGCGGGACTTCGGGGACACCCCAAGAGACCCAGTACTTC.

In its sample, this clonotype was seen many times. The J gene is TRBJ1-2, the V gene TRBV4-3, with D unclear. V was pared by 4 bases and J by 2 bases, with 14 bases between. This CDR3 is 15 amino acids long. Germline values: CDR1 LGHNA, CDR2 YSLEER. This chain's CDR3 is CASSLRAPTNYGYTF. DNA for the CDR3: TGCGCCAGCAGCCTCCGGGCCCCGACGAACTATGGCTACACCTTC.

The genes are TRBV7-2 and TRBJ2-1; D call uncertain. The CDR3 contains 16 residues. Trimming removed 3 bases at V and 0 bases at J, with 12 bases between. Germline V gene sequence: CDR1 SGHTA, CDR2 FQGNSA. Written as DNA, the CDR3 is TGTGCCAGCAGCTTCTACGTGGGAAGCTCCTACAATGAGCAGTTCTTC. This sequence encodes CASSFYVGSSYNEQFF.

At least ten counts were recorded for this clonotype. The rearrangement links TRBV5-1 to TRBJ2-7; a weak D match, TRBD2 (6 bases). Germline values: CDR1 SGHRS, CDR2 YFSETQ. CDR3 length equals 16 residues. V lost 4 bases to trimming and J lost 3 bases, with 20 bases between them. The CDR3 loop is CASSPLGGARGYEQYF. The CDR3 nucleotides are TGCGCCAGCAGCCCTCTCGGGGGAGCTCGGGGCTACGAGCAGTACTTC.

This clonotype was observed at least ten times. The CDR3 DNA sequence: TGTGCCAGCAGTTTCACAGGGGGCTCTGGAAACACCATATATTTT. This codes for CASSFTGGSGNTIYF. The genes are TRBV12-3 or TRBV12-4 and TRBJ1-3, with TRBD1 identical over 8 bases. This CDR3 has 15 amino acids. V was pared by 3 bases and J by 0 bases, with 1 base of the junction left unmatched.

The table lists this clonotype with many counts. V is TRBV20-1 and J is TRBJ1-2; D not certain. The germline V gene has CDR1 DFQATT and CDR2 SNEGSKA (reference sequence). The CDR3 totals 15 residues. The V end lost 0 bases, the J end lost 7 bases, and 18 bases lay between the germline ends. This CDR3 is CSARDSPTVKGGYTF. CDR3 in DNA: TGCAGTGCTAGAGATAGTCCTACAGTGAAGGGTGGCTACACCTTC.

This clonotype has a count of ten or more. The gene calls are TRBV9 and TRBJ2-1, with a weak D call TRBD2 (6 bases). Trimming cost V 0 bases and J 10 bases, with 17 bases left between them. There are 15 residues in the CDR3. The germline V gene encodes CDR1 SGDLS and CDR2 YYNGEE. This CDR3 is CASSVGPQRGNEQFF. The CDR3 nucleotides read TGTGCCAGCAGCGTAGGCCCCCAACGGGGGAACGAGCAGTTCTTC. Filled out from reference TRBV9 and TRBJ2-1, the complete variable domain reads DSGVTQTPKHLITATGQRVTLRCSPRSGDLSVYWYQQSLDQGLQFLIQYYNGEERAKGNILERFSAQQFPDLHSELNLSSLELGDSALYFCASSVGPQRGNEQFFGPGTRLTVL.

This clonotype was detected ten times or more. The chain carries TRBV5-1 and TRBJ1-2; tentatively, D is TRBD1 (5 bases). CDR3 length: 16 amino acids. Per germline, CDR1 SGHRS and CDR2 YFSETQ. Trimming pared 2 bases from V and 2 bases from J, leaving 16 bases between. The DNA for the CDR3 is TGCGCCAGCAGCTTTGGGTCGCAGGGATCAAACTATGGCTACACCTTC. Amino acids: CASSFGSQGSNYGYTF.

This clonotype was seen a few times. A clone one base away is much larger, so this may be a read error. The J gene is TRBJ1-1, the V gene TRBV5-5; maybe TRBD1 (6 bases). CDR1 and CDR2 from the germline V gene are SGHKS and YYEKEE (reference sequence). The CDR3 totals 13 residues. V was pared by 7 bases and J by 0 bases, with 10 bases between. In DNA form, the CDR3 reads TGTGCCAGCTGGACAGCAATGAACACTGAAGCTTTCTTT. It yields the protein CASWTAMNTEAFF.

This clonotype was observed at least ten times. The gene calls are TRBV29-1 and TRBJ1-1; no reliable D call. The CDR3 totals 15 residues. V gave up 5 bases and J gave up 0 bases, with 16 bases separating them. Germline V lookup: CDR1 SQVTM, CDR2 ANQGSEA. The DNA for the CDR3 is TGCAGCGTTCCGACTGGCGGAACTATGAACACTGAAGCTTTCTTT. This codes for CSVPTGGTMNTEAFF.

The chain combines TRBV20-1 with TRBJ2-4; the match to TRBD1 covers 10 bases. The germline V gene encodes CDR1 DFQATT and CDR2 SNEGSKA (reference sequence). This CDR3 has 14 residues. J lost 5 bases, V lost 6 bases, and 7 bases had no gene match. CDR3 bases: TGCAGTGCCCGCAGGGGGACAGGGGAAAACATTCAGTACTTC. Protein: CSARRGTGENIQYF.

In this sample, this clonotype turned up many times. The chain uses TRBV20-1 and TRBJ1-1; TRBD1 agrees at 7 bases. Germline V CDR1 and CDR2: DFQATT, SNEGSKA (reference sequence). The CDR3 totals 15 residues. CDR3 amino acids: CTEGSNRGANTEAFF. CDR3 sequence (DNA): TGCACCGAAGGGTCGAACAGGGGAGCGAACACTGAAGCTTTCTTT.

In its sample, this clonotype was seen many times. The chain combines TRBV5-1 with TRBJ2-7, with TRBD1 matching over 10 bases. The CDR3 covers 14 residues. V trimming: 4 bases; J trimming: 1 base; junction bases outside the gene matches: 2. From germline, CDR1 is SGHRS and CDR2 YFSETQ. CDR3 in DNA: TGCGCCAGCAGCCAGGGACAGGGGTCCTACGAGCAGTACTTC. Its translation is CASSQGQGSYEQYF.

This clonotype was counted at least ten times. The gene calls are TRBV15 and TRBJ2-7, with D maybe TRBD1 (6 bases). The CDR3 loop spans 16 amino acids. CDR1 and CDR2 (germline): LNHNV, YYDKDF (reference sequence). Trimming stripped 1 base from V and 3 bases from J, with 16 bases between. CDR3 protein: CATSRVTMNRDYEQYF. For the CDR3, the DNA is TGTGCCACCAGCAGAGTCACTATGAACAGGGACTACGAGCAGTACTTC.

The chain has TRBV5-6 and TRBJ2-7; D perhaps matches TRBD2 (5 bases). Looked up from germline, CDR1 is SGHDT and CDR2 is YYEEEE. The V end was cut by 1 base, the J end by 4 bases, with 18 bases between. The CDR3 is 16 amino acids. The CDR3 sequence is CASSLYGGGGAYEQYF. Written as DNA, the CDR3 is TGTGCCAGCAGCTTGTACGGAGGCGGTGGAGCTTACGAGCAGTACTTC.

This clonotype was recorded at least ten times. The gene calls are TRBV25-1 and TRBJ1-1; no reliable D call. V dropped 7 bases and J dropped 1 base, with 4 bases sitting between them. From germline, CDR1 is MGHDK and CDR2 SYGVNS. The CDR3 length is 11 residues. For the CDR3, the DNA is TGTGCCAGCACGGGGAACACTGAAGCTTTCTTT. It is translated as CASTGNTEAFF.

V and J are TRBV20-1 and TRBJ1-5; D is uncertain. This CDR3 is 12 amino acids long. Germline CDR1 is DFQATT and CDR2 is SNEGSKA (reference sequence). Trimming cost V 3 bases and J 4 bases, with 7 bases left between them. CDR3 coding DNA: TGCAGTGCTAGGGGCATTAATCAGCCCCAGCATTTT. Its protein is CSARGINQPQHF.

The table lists this clonotype with many counts. In DNA form, the CDR3 reads TGTGCCAGCAGCCCCGTGGGGCTAGCGGGATACAATGAGCAGTTCTTC. This translates into CASSPVGLAGYNEQFF. The chain carries TRBV7-9 and TRBJ2-1; the match to TRBD2 covers 9 bases. Germline CDR1 and CDR2: SEHNR and FQNEAQ (reference sequence). J was trimmed by 4 bases and V by 5 bases; bases with no gene match: 9. This CDR3 has 16 residues.

This clonotype was recorded many times. This chain joins TRBV6-1 and TRBJ1-5; D is unresolved. The V gene lost 0 bases and the J gene lost 4 bases, with 10 bases spanning the gap. In germline, CDR1 is MNHNS, CDR2 SASEGT. The CDR3 has 15 amino acids. CDR3 amino acids: CASSEARLPNQPQHF. The DNA for the CDR3 is TGTGCCAGCAGTGAAGCCAGACTGCCTAATCAGCCCCAGCATTTT.

The sample holds many counts of this clonotype. This chain connects TRBV3-1 to TRBJ1-1; D may be TRBD1 (6 bases). Germline V gene sequence: CDR1 LGHDT, CDR2 YNNKEL (reference sequence). There are 14 residues in the CDR3. The ends were cut back, 4 bases at V and 2 bases at J, with 11 bases in the middle. CDR3 coding DNA: TGTGCCAGCAGCCCCCTGACAGGCAACACTGAAGCTTTCTTT. It yields the protein CASSPLTGNTEAFF.

This clonotype was counted ten times or more. The chain combines TRBV4-3 with TRBJ1-4; the D is unclear. The V end was cut by 0 bases, the J end by 3 bases, with 8 bases between. This CDR3 has 15 residues. The germline V gene has CDR1 LGHNA and CDR2 YSLEER. Here the CDR3 reads CASSQDSSANEKLFF. Here the CDR3 DNA reads TGCGCCAGCAGCCAAGATAGCTCGGCTAATGAAAAACTGTTTTTT.

This clonotype was observed at least ten times. The chain is built from TRBV20-1 and TRBJ2-7, with D perhaps TRBD2 (6 bases). The CDR3 covers 12 residues. Trimming took 4 bases from V and 3 from J, leaving 10 bases between them. Germline CDR1 DFQATT, CDR2 SNEGSKA (reference sequence). The CDR3: CSATREVYEQYF. Written as DNA, the CDR3 is TGCAGTGCTACCAGGGAGGTCTACGAGCAGTACTTC.

This clonotype appeared a few times. This chain links TRBV7-6 with TRBJ1-2, with D maybe TRBD1 (5 bases). In germline, CDR1 is SGHVS, CDR2 FNYEAQ. The germline V and J ends were trimmed by 5 bases and 2 bases, with 15 bases remaining between them. This CDR3 is built from 15 residues. CDR3 residues: CASSPLSGTNYGYTF. The CDR3 bases are TGTGCCAGCAGCCCTCTTTCAGGGACGAACTATGGCTACACCTTC.

This clonotype was seen ten or more times. This rearrangement joins TRBV28 to TRBJ2-2, with a possible D match to TRBD1 (7 bases). The CDR3 is made up of 15 amino acids. Germline CDR1 MDHEN, CDR2 SYDVKM. Trimming removed 2 bases at V and 4 bases at J, with 11 bases between. The chain's CDR3 is CASSLAGQFTGELFF. Written as DNA, the CDR3 is TGTGCCAGCAGTTTAGCGGGACAGTTCACCGGGGAGCTGTTTTTT.

V is TRBV6-5 and J is TRBJ2-3; D is unclear. This CDR3 spans 15 amino acids. Trimming shortened V by 1 base and J by 4 bases, and 12 bases separated the two germline ends. Germline values: CDR1 MNHEY, CDR2 SVGAGI. In DNA, the CDR3 is TGTGCCAGCAGTTACTATGGTAGTTTGCCAGATACGCAGTATTTT. Its translation: CASSYYGSLPDTQYF.